A selection of T cell receptor beta chains follows, all from one sample in a study of cytomegalovirus exposure and HLA in healthy donors. Sequenced by immunoSEQ multiplex PCR; TCRdb stores in-frame clones only, minus some. The table lists over 120,000 clones, about 88% of them singletons. Sequencing was performed on PBMCs. Source of these receptors: a young woman in good health and CMV-seropositive. CDR3s include the opening cysteine and the closing phenylalanine or tryptophan. D genes are given only for firm matches. Where a row states a size, it is once, few, many or the class of an expanded clone; other rows omit it.

-	TRBJ2-6	-	TRBV4-2	TGTGCCAGCAGCCTGGGGGGGGCTGCGGGGGCCAACGTCCTGACTTTC	CASSLGGAAGANVLTF
-	TRBJ2-2	-	TRBV7-2	TGTGCCAGCAGCCGTTATACGGGACAGAACACCGGGGAGCTGTTTTTT	CASSRYTGQNTGELFF
-	TRBJ1-6	few	TRBV4-2	TGTGCCAGCACCGATCGTGCGGGTGTCTCCTATAATTCACCCCTCCACTTT	CASTDRAGVSYNSPLHF
TRBD1	TRBJ2-7	-	TRBV23-1	TGCGCCAGCTCTCCGCCGGGACAGGCTCGAGAGCAGTACTTC	CASSPPGQAREQYF
-	TRBJ2-7	-	TRBV5-4	TGTGCCAGCAGCTGGGCAGACGAGCAGTACTTC	CASSWADEQYF
-	TRBJ1-1	-	TRBV9	TGTGCCAGCAGCGTAGGGGGCATGAACACTGAAGCTTTCTTT	CASSVGGMNTEAFF
TRBD2	TRBJ2-1	-	TRBV9	TGTGCCAGCAGCGTGGGGACTAGCGGGGGGGTCCTCTACAATGAGCAGTTCTTC	CASSVGTSGGVLYNEQFF
TRBD1	TRBJ1-1	-	TRBV9	TGTGCCAGCAGCGTAGTCCGGACAGGGTTGGGCACTGAAGCTTTCTTT	CASSVVRTGLGTEAFF
-	TRBJ1-1	-	TRBV30	TGTGCCTGGGGGGGACTTGGGAACACTGAAGCTTTCTTT	CAWGGLGNTEAFF
TRBD2	TRBJ2-4	-	TRBV5-6	TGTGCCAGCAGCTCCTCCCGGGGAGCGGGGCTAACTTCGGGAAACATTCAGTACTTC	CASSSSRGAGLTSGNIQYF
-	TRBJ1-3	-	TRBV6-5	TGTGCCAGCTGCGCTTGGGAGAGCTCTGGAAACACCATATATTTT	CASCAWESSGNTIYF
-	TRBJ1-4	-	TRBV4-1	TGCGCCAGCAGCCTAAATGAAAAACTGTTTTTT	CASSLNEKLFF
-	TRBJ2-7	-	TRBV4-1	TGCGCCAGCAGCTCCCGGGGGATATCCTACGAGCAGTACTTC	CASSSRGISYEQYF
TRBD1	TRBJ1-4	-	TRBV6-5	TGTGCCAGCAGTTACTCAGGACAGGGAGGTAGAAAAAAACTGTTTTTT	CASSYSGQGGRKKLFF
-	TRBJ1-3	-	TRBV9	TGTGCCAGCAGCGATGGGGGGAACGGAAACACCATATATTTT	CASSDGGNGNTIYF
-	TRBJ2-7	-	TRBV2	TGTGCCAGCATACGATCCCCAGGCGAGCAGTACTTC	CASIRSPGEQYF
-	TRBJ2-7	-	TRBV4-2	TGTGCCAGCAGCCCGGGGGACTACGAGCAGTACTTC	CASSPGDYEQYF